Following are 14 T cell receptor beta chains from one sample sequenced in a study of blood T cell repertoires in COVID-19. Method: immunoSEQ multiplex PCR; TCRdb's copy keeps in-frame clones and lacks some. This sample has hundreds of thousands of clones, with 75% to 90% found just once. Sequencing was performed on peripheral blood. These receptors were collected from a woman in her 70s with COVID-19, enrolled during active disease.

The chain combines TRBV30 with TRBJ1-3; 12 bases line up with TRBD1. V shed 7 bases and J 7 bases; nucleotides not matched to a gene: 17. Germline loops: CDR1 GTSNPN, CDR2 SVGIG (reference sequence). The CDR3 covers 17 residues. This CDR3 reads CASRGTGGLRTANTIYF. The DNA of the CDR3 is TGTGCCTCCCGGGGGACAGGGGGCCTTAGGACAGCCAACACCATATATTTT.

Here the CDR3 reads CASSLTVTYEQYF. CDR3 DNA: TGTGCCAGCAGCTTGACAGTAACCTACGAGCAGTACTTC. The chain employs TRBV5-6 and TRBJ2-7; the D is unclear. The V gene lost 1 base and the J gene lost 2 bases, with 7 bases spanning the gap. Germline assignment: CDR1 SGHDT and CDR2 YYEEEE. The CDR3 sequence is 13 residues long.

The rearrangement joins TRBV28 to TRBJ1-1; D gene unclear. Trimming stripped 8 bases from V and 1 base from J, with 14 bases between. Germline V gene lookup returns CDR1 MDHEN and CDR2 SYDVKM. CDR3 length equals 14 residues. The DNA for the CDR3 is TGTGCCAGCCACCCCCCGACAACGAACACTGAAGCTTTCTTT. The encoded protein is CASHPPTTNTEAFF.

The rearrangement links TRBV2 to TRBJ2-1; 10 bases agree with TRBD2. V lost 4 bases and J lost 7; bases outside the gene matches: 10. The CDR3 length is 16 residues. The germline gives CDR1 SNHLY, CDR2 FYNNEI. CDR3 in amino acids: CASSGYRSGGANEQFF. The CDR3 DNA reads as TGTGCCAGCAGTGGGTACAGGAGCGGGGGGGCTAATGAGCAGTTCTTC.

This clone has a single count. This chain links TRBV28 with TRBJ1-4; TRBD1 matches 8 bases. The trim removed 5 bases at V and 8 bases at J, leaving 7 bases unmatched. This CDR3 region has 14 residues. The germline V gene has CDR1 MDHEN and CDR2 SYDVKM. CDR3 sequence reads: CASSPWTGYEKLFF. In DNA, the CDR3 is TGTGCCAGCAGTCCCTGGACAGGGTACGAAAAACTGTTTTTT.

The chain uses TRBV5-1 and TRBJ2-7; TRBD1 agrees at 12 bases. V was clipped by 2 bases and J by 6 bases; unmatched bases: 3. The CDR3 runs 14 residues. The V gene's germline CDR1 is SGHRS and CDR2 YFSETQ. The CDR3 here is CASSLGTGGFEQYF. CDR3 in DNA: TGCGCCAGCAGCTTAGGGACAGGGGGCTTCGAGCAGTACTTC.

This clone was observed once. The chain has TRBV11-2 and TRBJ2-2; TRBD2 matches at 14 bases. J was trimmed by 4 bases and V by 0 bases; bases with no gene match: 4. Germline lookup yields CDR1 SGHAT and CDR2 FQNNGV. The CDR3 has 18 residues. The CDR3 nucleotides are TGTGCCAGCAGCTTAGATCCGGGACTAGCGGGGGTCACCGGGGAGCTGTTTTTT. Translation: CASSLDPGLAGVTGELFF.

The rearrangement uses TRBV5-5 and TRBJ2-1; weak D call: TRBD1 (5 bases). The CDR3 extends over 15 amino acids. Germline V gene sequence: CDR1 SGHKS, CDR2 YYEKEE (reference sequence). V dropped 2 bases and J dropped 6 bases, with 15 bases sitting between them. CDR3 coding DNA: TGTGCCAGCAGCTTATCCAGGGCGTCAAGCAATGAGCAGTTCTTC. It translates to CASSLSRASSNEQFF. The full variable domain, with the rest looked up from reference TRBV5-5 and TRBJ2-1, is DAGVTQSPTHLIKTRGQQVTLRCSPISGHKSVSWYQQVLGQGPQFIFQYYEKEERGRGNFPDRFSARQFPNYSSELNVNALLLGDSALYLCASSLSRASSNEQFFGPGTRLTVL.

The chain is built from TRBV5-1 and TRBJ2-3; TRBD1 aligns across 7 bases. This CDR3 has 15 amino acids. V dropped 5 bases and J dropped 0; count of bases not matched to a gene: 6. Germline CDR1 SGHRS, CDR2 YFSETQ. The CDR3 spells CASRQGFSSTDTQYF. CDR3 nucleotides: TGCGCCAGCAGACAGGGGTTTTCTAGCACAGATACGCAGTATTTT. The full variable domain, completed using reference TRBV5-1 and TRBJ2-3, is KAGVTQTPRYLIKTRGQQVTLSCSPISGHRSVSWYQQTPGQGLQFLFEYFSETQRNKGNFPGRFSGRQFSNSRSEMNVSTLELGDSALYLCASRQGFSSTDTQYFGPGTRLTVL.

The V and J genes are TRBV7-2 and TRBJ2-7, with D possibly being TRBD2 (6 bases). CDR1 SGHTA and CDR2 FQGNSA come from the germline V gene. Trimming stripped 11 bases from V and 2 bases from J, with 10 bases between. This CDR3 contains 11 residues. The CDR3, as DNA: TGTGCCGTAGCGGAGGCCTACGAGCAGTACTTC. Translation gives CAVAEAYEQYF.

The chain carries TRBV27 and TRBJ2-7, with 7 bases fitting TRBD2. The CDR3 has 16 amino acids. The germline V gene encodes CDR1 MNHEY and CDR2 SMNVEV (reference sequence). Trimming at V came to 4 bases and at J to 3 bases, leaving 12 bases not matched to a gene. The CDR3 sequence: CASSSSQRGVYYEQYF. The CDR3 DNA reads as TGTGCCAGCAGTTCCTCTCAGCGGGGCGTTTACTACGAGCAGTACTTC.

The chain links TRBV18 to TRBJ1-1; D gene unclear. Per the germline V gene, CDR1 is KGHSH and CDR2 is LQKENI. The ends were cut back, 1 base at V and 4 bases at J, with 10 bases in the middle. CDR3 size: 14 residues. In DNA, the CDR3 is TGTGCCAGCTCACCACGAGGTATTGGCACTGAAGCTTTCTTT. It translates to CASSPRGIGTEAFF.

CDR3 sequence reads: CASSSGGGGNEKLFF. The CDR3 nucleotides are TGTGCCAGCAGTTCAGGGGGCGGGGGAAATGAAAAACTGTTTTTT. The V gene is TRBV28, the J gene TRBJ1-4; 8 bases match TRBD1. The V gene end was trimmed by 4 bases and the J gene end by 5 bases; junction bases not matched to a gene: 6. Germline CDR1 and CDR2: MDHEN and SYDVKM. This CDR3 has 15 residues.

This chain uses TRBV5-1 with TRBJ2-3; 8 bases line up with TRBD1. This CDR3 contains 15 residues. CDR1 is SGHRS and CDR2 is YFSETQ in the germline V gene. V shed 5 bases and J 3 bases; nucleotides not matched to a gene: 8. CDR3 coding DNA: TGCGCCAGCAGGGGATGGGACAGGACTACAGATACGCAGTATTTT. Protein product: CASRGWDRTTDTQYF.